The TCR beta chain described here comes from a study of T cells in Graves' hyperthyroidism and ophthalmopathy. Broader study findings: Blood also showed most of the thyroid clonotypes that were expanded above 0.001. In the analysis, a 13 V-J model separated ophthalmopathy from stable hyperthyroidism.

Exclusion of patients followed from uncontrolled infection, other autoimmune disease, pregnancy or lactation. This clonotype was picked up many times. Its specificity is unknown. Researchers amplified the TCR beta CDR3 regions from RNA transcripts. A set of HTBI primers served as the primers for a first-round RT-PCR of the TCR CDR3. One entry per CDR3 protein results from TCRdb running MiXCR on the multiplex PCR reads. The data show roughly 500,000 distinct CDR3 sequences, with roughly 45% seen just once and about two fifths held by the top ten. The source is an adult woman with Graves' disease, either hyperthyroidism or ophthalmopathy (not recorded which). The specimen was peripheral blood or thyroid tissue (not recorded which).

CDR3 DNA sequence: TGTGCCAGCAGTCGTCCCGGGACAGGGAGGTACGGCGGCTACACCTTC. Amino acid sequence: CASSRPGTGRYGGYTF. V gene TRBV6-5 combines with J gene TRBJ1-2, with TRBD1 matching over 9 bases. The CDR3 contains 16 residues. J was trimmed by 8 bases and V by 5 bases; bases with no gene match: 15. Germline loops: CDR1 MNHEY, CDR2 SVGAGI.